This TCR beta chain is from a study of OX40 agonist ivuxolimab in advanced cancers. CDR3 length equals 16 residues. V was pared by 1 base and J by 5 bases, with 15 bases between. Germline CDR1 PRHDT, CDR2 FYEKMQ (reference sequence). Details on this clone: The antigen remains unidentified.

Broader study findings: Undetermined was the antigen specificity of the expanded peripheral T cells.

Blood specimens came from baseline, cycle 4 day 1, and cycle 7 day 1. Profiling relied on immunoSEQ multiplex PCR, and the TCRdb table lists in-frame clones only, not all of them. Of some 29,000 clones in the sample, approximately 86% were seen once. The receptor was isolated from an adult with an advanced solid tumor such as melanoma, head and neck, liver or kidney cancer. The chain couples TRBV13 to TRBJ2-1, with D perhaps matching TRBD2 (6 bases). The source was CD4+ or CD8+ T cells sorted from blood, collected in a trial of the OX40 agonist ivuxolimab. The CDR3 is CASSLADWTTDNEQFF. The CDR3 region has the DNA TGTGCCAGCAGCTTAGCGGATTGGACTACCGACAATGAGCAGTTCTTC. Drawing the rest from reference TRBV13 and TRBJ2-1, the complete variable domain is AAGVIQSPRHLIKEKRETATLKCYPIPRHDTVYWYQQGPGQDPQFLISFYEKMQSDKGSIPDRFSAQQFSDYHSELNMSSLELGDSALYFCASSLADWTTDNEQFFGPGTRLTVL.